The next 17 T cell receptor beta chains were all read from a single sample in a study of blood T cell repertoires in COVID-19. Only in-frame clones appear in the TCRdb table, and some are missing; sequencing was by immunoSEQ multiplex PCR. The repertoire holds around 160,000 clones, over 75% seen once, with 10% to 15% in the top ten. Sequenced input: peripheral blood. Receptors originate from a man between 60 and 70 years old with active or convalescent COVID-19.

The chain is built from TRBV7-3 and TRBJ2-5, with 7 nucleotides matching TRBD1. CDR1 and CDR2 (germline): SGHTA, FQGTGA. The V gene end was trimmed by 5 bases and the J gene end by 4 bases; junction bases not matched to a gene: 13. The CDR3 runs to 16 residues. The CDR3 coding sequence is TGTGCCAGCAGCCTAGAGGGGGCCGTATCAAGAGAGACCCAGTACTTC. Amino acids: CASSLEGAVSRETQYF.

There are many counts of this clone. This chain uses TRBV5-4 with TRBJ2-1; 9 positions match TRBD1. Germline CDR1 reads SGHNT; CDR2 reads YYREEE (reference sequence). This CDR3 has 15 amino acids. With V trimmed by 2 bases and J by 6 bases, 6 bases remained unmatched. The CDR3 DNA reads TGTGCCAGCAGCTTTCGGGACAGGGCGGCCAATGAGCAGTTCTTC. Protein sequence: CASSFRDRAANEQFF. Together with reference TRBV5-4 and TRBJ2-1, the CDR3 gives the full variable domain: ETGVTQSPTHLIKTRGQQVTLRCSSQSGHNTVSWYQQALGQGPQFIFQYYREEENGRGNFPPRFSGLQFPNYSSELNVNALELDDSALYLCASSFRDRAANEQFFGPGTRLTVL.

The chain's CDR3 is CSATRTNEQFF. The CDR3 DNA reads TGCAGTGCTACTAGAACCAATGAGCAGTTCTTC. The genes are TRBV20-1 and TRBJ2-1; no clear D gene. Germline V CDR1 and CDR2: DFQATT, SNEGSKA (reference sequence). Trimming took 4 bases from V and 6 from J, leaving 7 bases between them. The CDR3 length is 11 residues.

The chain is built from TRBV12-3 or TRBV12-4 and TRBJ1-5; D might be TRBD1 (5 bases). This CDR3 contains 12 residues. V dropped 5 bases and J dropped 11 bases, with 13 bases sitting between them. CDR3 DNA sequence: TGTGCCAGCAGTCGACCCCCGGGGGCCCAGCATTTT. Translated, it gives CASSRPPGAQHF.

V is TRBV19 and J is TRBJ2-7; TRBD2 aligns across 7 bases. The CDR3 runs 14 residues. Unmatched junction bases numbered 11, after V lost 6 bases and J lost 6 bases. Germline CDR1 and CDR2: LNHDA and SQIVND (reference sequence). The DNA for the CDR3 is TGTGCCAGTAGCCCGGGACCCCGCGGGAGCGAGCAGTACTTC. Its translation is CASSPGPRGSEQYF. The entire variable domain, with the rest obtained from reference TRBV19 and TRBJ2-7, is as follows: DGGITQSPKYLFRKEGQNVTLSCEQNLNHDAMYWYRQDPGQGLRLIYYSQIVNDFQKGDIAEGYSVSREKKESFPLTVTSAQKNPTAFYLCASSPGPRGSEQYFGPGTRLTVT.

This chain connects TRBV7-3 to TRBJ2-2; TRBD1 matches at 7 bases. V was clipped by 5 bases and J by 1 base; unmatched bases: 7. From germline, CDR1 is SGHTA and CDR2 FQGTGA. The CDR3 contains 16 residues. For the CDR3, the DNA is TGTGCCAGCAGCCCCCACAGACAGGGGAACACCGGGGAGCTGTTTTTT. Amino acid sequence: CASSPHRQGNTGELFF. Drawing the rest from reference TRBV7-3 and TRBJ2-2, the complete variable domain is GAGVSQTPSNKVTEKGKYVELRCDPISGHTALYWYRQSLGQGPEFLIYFQGTGAADDSGLPNDRFFAVRPEGSVSTLKIQRTERGDSAVYLCASSPHRQGNTGELFFGEGSRLTVL.

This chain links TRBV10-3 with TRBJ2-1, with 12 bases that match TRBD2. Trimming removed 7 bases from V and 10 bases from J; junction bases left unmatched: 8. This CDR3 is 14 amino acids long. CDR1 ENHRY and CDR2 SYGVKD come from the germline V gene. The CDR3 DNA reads TGTGCCATCAACCCGGGACTAGCGGGTGAGGAGCAGTTCTTC. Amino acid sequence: CAINPGLAGEEQFF.

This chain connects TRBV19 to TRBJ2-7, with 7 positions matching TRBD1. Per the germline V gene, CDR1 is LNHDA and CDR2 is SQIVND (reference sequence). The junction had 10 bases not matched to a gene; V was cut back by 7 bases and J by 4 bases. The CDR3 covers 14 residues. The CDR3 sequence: CASNPPGQRYEQYF. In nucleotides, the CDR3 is TGTGCCAGTAACCCACCGGGACAGAGGTACGAGCAGTACTTC.

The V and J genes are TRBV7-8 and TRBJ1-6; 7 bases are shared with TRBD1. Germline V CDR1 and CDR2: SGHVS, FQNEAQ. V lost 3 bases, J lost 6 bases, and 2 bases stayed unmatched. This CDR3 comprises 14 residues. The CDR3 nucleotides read TGTGCCAGCAGCTTGACAGGGTCTAATTCACCCCTCCACTTT. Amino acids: CASSLTGSNSPLHF.

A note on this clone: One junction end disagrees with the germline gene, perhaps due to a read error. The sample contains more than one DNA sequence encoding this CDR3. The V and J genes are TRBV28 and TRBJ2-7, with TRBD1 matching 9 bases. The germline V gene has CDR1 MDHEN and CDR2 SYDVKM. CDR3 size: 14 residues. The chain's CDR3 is CASSPTGTGREQYF. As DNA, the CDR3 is TGTGCCAGCAGTCCAACCGGGACAGGGCGCGAGCAGTACTTT.

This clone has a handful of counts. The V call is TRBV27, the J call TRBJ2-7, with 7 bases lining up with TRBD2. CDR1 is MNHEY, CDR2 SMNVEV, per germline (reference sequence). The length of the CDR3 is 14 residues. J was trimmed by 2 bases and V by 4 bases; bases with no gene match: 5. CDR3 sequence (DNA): TGTGCCAGCAGTTGGGGGGGGATAGCCTACGAGCAGTACTTC. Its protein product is CASSWGGIAYEQYF.

The CDR3 reads CASSTGTRRYNEQFF. CDR3 sequence (DNA): TGCGCCAGCAGCACGGGGACTAGGCGGTACAATGAGCAGTTCTTC. The genes are TRBV5-1 and TRBJ2-1, with TRBD2 matching 8 bases. Germline V CDR1 and CDR2: SGHRS, YFSETQ. CDR3 length equals 15 residues. With V trimmed by 4 bases and J by 4 bases, 7 bases remained unmatched. Combining the CDR3 with reference TRBV5-1 and TRBJ2-1 gives the whole variable domain KAGVTQTPRYLIKTRGQQVTLSCSPISGHRSVSWYQQTPGQGLQFLFEYFSETQRNKGNFPGRFSGRQFSNSRSEMNVSTLELGDSALYLCASSTGTRRYNEQFFGPGTRLTVL.

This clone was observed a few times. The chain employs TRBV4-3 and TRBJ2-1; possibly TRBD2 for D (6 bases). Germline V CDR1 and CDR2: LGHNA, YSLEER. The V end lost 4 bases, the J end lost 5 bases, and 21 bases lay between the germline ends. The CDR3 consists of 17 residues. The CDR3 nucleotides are TGCGCCAGCAGCCCATCAGAAGGGTGGGAGGAGAACAATGAGCAGTTCTTC. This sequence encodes CASSPSEGWEENNEQFF.

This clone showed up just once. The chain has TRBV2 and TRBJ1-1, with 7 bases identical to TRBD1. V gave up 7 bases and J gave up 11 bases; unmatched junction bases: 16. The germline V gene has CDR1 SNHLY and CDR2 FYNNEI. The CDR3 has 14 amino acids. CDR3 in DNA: TGTGCCAGCACCCCTTACAACCAGGGGGGTCGGGCTTTCTTT. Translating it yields CASTPYNQGGRAFF.

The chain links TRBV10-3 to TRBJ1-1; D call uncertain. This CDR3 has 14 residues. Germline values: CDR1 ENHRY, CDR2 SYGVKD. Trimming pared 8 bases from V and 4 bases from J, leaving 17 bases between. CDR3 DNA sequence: TGTGCCATCCAGGCCTCAAGGGCGGGCACTGAAGCTTTCTTT. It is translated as CAIQASRAGTEAFF.

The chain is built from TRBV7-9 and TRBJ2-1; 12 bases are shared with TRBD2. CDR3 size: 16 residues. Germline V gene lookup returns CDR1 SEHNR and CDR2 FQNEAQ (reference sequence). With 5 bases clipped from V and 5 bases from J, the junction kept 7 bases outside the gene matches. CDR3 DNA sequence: TGTGCCAGCAGCCCTCGACTAGCGGGAGTACACAATGAGCAGTTCTTC. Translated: CASSPRLAGVHNEQFF.

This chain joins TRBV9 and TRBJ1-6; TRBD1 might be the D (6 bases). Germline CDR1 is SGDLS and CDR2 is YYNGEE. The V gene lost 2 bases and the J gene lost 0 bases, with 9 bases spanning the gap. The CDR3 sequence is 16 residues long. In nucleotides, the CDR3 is TGTGCCAGCAGCGTGTCGGACAGCTCCTATAATTCACCCCTCCACTTT. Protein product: CASSVSDSSYNSPLHF.